The 29 T cell receptor beta chains presented below share a single source sample, sequenced in a study of human T cells and chemical hapten exposure. Stated time point: healthy volunteer bleed at 6 weeks. Before extraction, the whole blood was not fractionated, and total RNA was taken from it. TCRdb recomputed calls from the RACE reads with MiXCR, one row per CDR3 protein. The sample comprises about 77,000 distinct CDR3 sequences, over 6.5% of which are singletons, and about 1.5% rests with the top ten. The sequencing input was whole blood. All receptors come from a female donor in good health. Some clones in this sample may be carry-over from other donors' samples.

The J gene is TRBJ1-1, the V gene TRBV29-1; 9 bases align to TRBD1. The junction had 7 bases not matched to a gene; V was cut back by 6 bases and J by 2 bases. The germline V gene encodes CDR1 SQVTM and CDR2 ANQGSEA. The CDR3 extends over 14 amino acids. The CDR3 DNA reads as TGCAGCGTACCCAAGGACAGGGGTAACACTGAAGCTTTCTTT. This encodes CSVPKDRGNTEAFF.

This clonotype was counted a few times. The chain uses TRBV6-1 and TRBJ1-5; the D gene is possibly TRBD1 (5 bases). V lost 4 bases and J lost 2, with 12 bases in between. The CDR3 is made up of 15 amino acids. Germline V lookup: CDR1 MNHNS, CDR2 SASEGT. Written as DNA, the CDR3 is TGTGCCAGCAGTGTCGGGGCAAGAGGCAATCAGCCCCAGCATTTT. Its protein product is CASSVGARGNQPQHF.

Ten or more counts support this clonotype. The V gene is TRBV29-1, the J gene TRBJ2-1; TRBD1 aligns across 10 bases. Germline trimming cut 2 bases from V and 2 bases from J; bases unmatched to any gene: 6. The germline gives CDR1 SQVTM, CDR2 ANQGSEA. This CDR3 region has 16 residues. CDR3 protein: CSVEIGTGEAYNEQFF. The CDR3 nucleotides are TGCAGCGTTGAAATTGGGACAGGGGAGGCCTACAATGAGCAGTTCTTC.

This clonotype was counted at least ten times. The rearrangement joins TRBV12-3 or TRBV12-4 to TRBJ1-1; no firm D call. Trimming took 1 base from V and 10 from J, leaving 10 bases between them. This CDR3 spans 12 amino acids. CDR3 protein: CASSLGTPGAFF. For the CDR3, the DNA is TGTGCCAGCAGTTTAGGGACCCCGGGAGCTTTCTTT.

This clonotype was counted between two and nine times. V usage is TRBV20-1 and J usage is TRBJ2-7, with 7 bases fitting TRBD1. This CDR3 region has 14 residues. Per germline, CDR1 DFQATT and CDR2 SNEGSKA (reference sequence). The V gene end was trimmed by 4 bases and the J gene end by 3 bases; junction bases not matched to a gene: 9. This chain's CDR3 is CSAKGASNSYEQYF. In nucleotides, the CDR3 is TGCAGTGCTAAGGGGGCTAGCAACAGCTACGAGCAGTACTTC.

In this sample, this clonotype turned up many times. The chain links TRBV20-1 to TRBJ2-3, with 8 bases identical to TRBD2. Germline trimming cut 2 bases from V and 4 bases from J; bases unmatched to any gene: 5. The V gene's germline CDR1 is DFQATT and CDR2 SNEGSKA (reference sequence). CDR3 length: 14 residues. The DNA for the CDR3 is TGCAGTGCTAGAAACCAGCGGGGGTCAGATACGCAGTATTTT. This gives the protein CSARNQRGSDTQYF.

This clonotype occurred many times. The chain has TRBV2 and TRBJ1-1; D remains ambiguous. V gave up 0 bases and J gave up 4 bases, with 6 bases separating them. From germline, CDR1 is SNHLY and CDR2 FYNNEI. The CDR3 totals 13 residues. The CDR3 spells CASSEALFTEAFF. The CDR3, as DNA: TGTGCCAGCAGTGAAGCGCTTTTCACTGAAGCTTTCTTT. The full variable domain, completed using reference TRBV2 and TRBJ1-1, is EPEVTQTPSHQVTQMGQEVILRCVPISNHLYFYWYRQILGQKVEFLVSFYNNEISEKSEIFDDQFSVERPDGSNFTLKIRSTKLEDSAMYFCASSEALFTEAFFGQGTRLTVV.

This clonotype showed up many times. The gene calls are TRBV29-1 and TRBJ2-4, with D possibly TRBD1 on 6 matching bases. Deletions cut 1 base from V and 9 bases from J, with 16 bases between. The CDR3 runs 14 residues. Germline V gene data show CDR1 as SQVTM and CDR2 as ANQGSEA. The DNA for the CDR3 is TGCAGCGTTGAAGGGGACACGCAATGGGGCATTCAGTACTTC. It codes for CSVEGDTQWGIQYF.

The chain couples TRBV20-1 to TRBJ1-5, with D perhaps TRBD1 (6 bases). With 3 bases removed from V and 2 bases from J, the gap between germline ends came to 11 bases. Germline-derived CDR1 and CDR2 are DFQATT and SNEGSKA (reference sequence). This CDR3 is built from 14 residues. The CDR3 bases are TGCAGTGCTAGCGGGGGGCTTCGCAATCAGCCCCAGCATTTT. Translation gives CSASGGLRNQPQHF.

This clonotype has only a few counts. The V call is TRBV10-3, the J call TRBJ2-1, with no clear D. The V end lost 2 bases, the J end lost 0 bases, and 8 bases lay between the germline ends. Looked up from germline, CDR1 is ENHRY and CDR2 is SYGVKD. The CDR3 is made up of 15 amino acids. This chain's CDR3 is CAISEGVYSYNEQFF. The CDR3 DNA follows: TGTGCCATCAGTGAGGGGGTCTACTCCTACAATGAGCAGTTCTTC.

This clonotype has ten or more counts. This chain links TRBV6-1 with TRBJ1-2; TRBD1 matches 10 bases. V gave up 2 bases and J gave up 5 bases; unmatched junction bases: 2. This CDR3 is built from 14 residues. Germline V lookup: CDR1 MNHNS, CDR2 SASEGT. This chain's CDR3 is CASSEWDRGYGYTF. CDR3 DNA sequence: TGTGCCAGCAGTGAATGGGACAGGGGATATGGCTACACCTTC.

This clonotype has at least ten counts. The V and J genes are TRBV7-2 and TRBJ1-4, with D uncertain. V was clipped by 1 base and J by 8 bases, with 8 bases between them. CDR1 and CDR2 from the germline V gene are SGHTA and FQGNSA. This CDR3 comprises 13 residues. The CDR3 sequence is CASSLVLREKLFF. CDR3 in DNA: TGTGCCAGCAGCTTAGTTTTAAGGGAAAAACTGTTTTTT.

V gene TRBV28 combines with J gene TRBJ1-1; D ambiguous. Trimming pared 3 bases from V and 4 bases from J, leaving 12 bases between. CDR3 size: 14 residues. Germline-derived CDR1 and CDR2 are MDHEN and SYDVKM. Here the CDR3 reads CASSFSGSATEAFF. CDR3 DNA: TGTGCCAGCAGTTTTTCCGGTTCGGCCACTGAAGCTTTCTTT.

The chain combines TRBV28 with TRBJ2-7, with D possibly being TRBD1 (6 bases). Germline values: CDR1 MDHEN, CDR2 SYDVKM. The CDR3 covers 14 residues. V lost 3 bases and J lost 1, with 10 bases in between. The CDR3 protein is CASSLRGTSYEQYF. Written as DNA, the CDR3 is TGTGCCAGCAGTTTGAGAGGGACATCCTACGAGCAGTACTTC.

This clonotype was detected many times. This chain links TRBV6-2 or TRBV6-3 with TRBJ2-5, with unresolved D. Germline V CDR1 and CDR2: MNHEY, SVGEGT. The CDR3 spans 12 residues. The germline V and J ends were trimmed by 4 bases and 6 bases, with 9 bases remaining between them. This CDR3 reads CASSFRKQTQYF. As DNA, the CDR3 is TGTGCCAGCAGTTTTCGTAAGCAGACCCAGTACTTC.

V usage is TRBV6-4 and J usage is TRBJ2-1; 9 positions match TRBD2. The length of the CDR3 is 17 residues. The J segment lost 5 bases and the V segment lost 2 bases, leaving 10 bases of the junction unmatched. The germline CDR1 and CDR2 sequences are MRHNA and SNTAGT. CDR3 coding DNA: TGTGCCAGCAGTGACACGGCGGGGGGGCCCGTCCACAATGAGCAGTTCTTC. Translating it yields CASSDTAGGPVHNEQFF.

The V gene is TRBV20-1, the J gene TRBJ1-2, with no clear D. Trimming stripped 3 bases from V and 4 bases from J, with 21 bases between. CDR1 DFQATT and CDR2 SNEGSKA come from the germline V gene (reference sequence). The CDR3 is 16 amino acids. CDR3 in DNA: TGCAGTGCTAGTCCCCAGATAACCGGTCGGCGCTATGGCTACACCTTC. Translated, it gives CSASPQITGRRYGYTF.

This rearrangement joins TRBV4-1 to TRBJ1-1; TRBD1 might be the D (6 bases). Germline V gives CDR1 MGHRA, CDR2 YSYEKL. This CDR3 has 15 amino acids. Trimming left V 3 bases short and J 13 bases short, with 24 bases between. CDR3 DNA: TGCGCCAGCAGCCAGGACTTACGGACAGCAGTAAGGAGTTTCTTT. Translating it yields CASSQDLRTAVRSFF.

J is TRBJ2-1 and V is TRBV3-1; 10 nucleotides match TRBD2. Trimming removed 3 bases from V and 0 bases from J; junction bases left unmatched: 5. The CDR3 spans 17 residues. Germline V lookup: CDR1 LGHDT, CDR2 YNNKEL (reference sequence). CDR3 region: CASSQRASGGSYNEQFF. The CDR3 coding sequence is TGTGCCAGCAGCCAGCGGGCTAGCGGGGGCTCCTACAATGAGCAGTTCTTC.

The chain uses TRBV7-8 and TRBJ2-3, with D tentatively TRBD2 (7 bases). V lost 4 bases, J lost 0 bases, and 17 bases lay in between. Germline CDR1 and CDR2: SGHVS and FQNEAQ. CDR3 length equals 17 residues. CDR3 DNA sequence: TGTGCCAGCAGCTCCGGGGGGCAGGGGCTTAGCACAGATACGCAGTATTTT. This encodes CASSSGGQGLSTDTQYF.

This clonotype was picked up a small number of times. V gene TRBV5-1 combines with J gene TRBJ2-3; D is unresolved. Germline V gives CDR1 SGHRS, CDR2 YFSETQ. Trimming cost V 0 bases and J 0 bases, with 2 bases left between them. The CDR3 covers 13 residues. CDR3: CASSLESTDTQYF. In DNA form, the CDR3 reads TGCGCCAGCAGCTTGGAAAGCACAGATACGCAGTATTTT.

This clonotype was seen at least ten times. The CDR3 sequence: CSVPTGDSETQYF. For the CDR3, the DNA is TGCAGCGTTCCCACCGGGGACTCGGAGACCCAGTACTTC. J is TRBJ2-5 and V is TRBV29-1; tentative D call: TRBD2 (6 bases). V was cut by 5 bases and J by 5 bases, with 15 bases left in between. CDR3 length: 13 amino acids. Per germline, CDR1 SQVTM and CDR2 ANQGSEA.

This clonotype rates as medium-sized. This sequence joins TRBV20-1 and TRBJ1-6, with TRBD1 matching over 11 bases. The germline V gene has CDR1 DFQATT and CDR2 SNEGSKA (reference sequence). V was clipped by 6 bases and J by 10 bases; unmatched bases: 8. CDR3 length: 14 amino acids. CDR3 sequence (DNA): TGCAGTGCCCCGGGACAGGGGGATTGGTCACCCCTCCACTTT. Amino acid sequence: CSAPGQGDWSPLHF.

This clonotype was detected many times. The chain joins TRBV5-8 to TRBJ2-3, with 9 bases that match TRBD2. This CDR3 is 19 amino acids long. Trimming removed 3 bases from V and 0 bases from J; junction bases left unmatched: 14. Per the germline V gene, CDR1 is SGHTS and CDR2 is YDEGEE. The CDR3 spells CASSSLLSGGSLSTDTQYF. The CDR3 coding sequence is TGTGCCAGCAGCTCCTTGCTTAGCGGGGGCAGCCTTAGCACAGATACGCAGTATTTT.

This clonotype was counted a few times. CDR3 sequence: CASSELGGAGSTGELFF. CDR3 nucleotides: TGTGCCAGCAGTGAATTAGGGGGCGCGGGGAGCACCGGGGAGCTGTTTTTT. This rearrangement joins TRBV6-1 to TRBJ2-2; possibly TRBD1 for D (7 bases). Trimming cost V 2 bases and J 4 bases, with 17 bases left between them. CDR1 is MNHNS, CDR2 SASEGT, per germline. The CDR3 has 17 residues.

In its sample, this clonotype was seen many times. The genes are TRBV10-3 and TRBJ2-3; 10 positions match TRBD2. The CDR3 is 14 residues long. V lost 5 bases and J lost 3; bases outside the gene matches: 2. The germline CDR1 and CDR2 sequences are ENHRY and SYGVKD. The CDR3 DNA is TGTGCCATCAGTAGCGGGGGGGCTACAGATACGCAGTATTTT. It is translated as CAISSGGATDTQYF.

This clonotype was counted between two and nine times. This sequence joins TRBV7-2 and TRBJ1-6, with a weak D call TRBD1 (6 bases). The V and J ends lost 5 bases and 10 bases respectively, with 18 bases between them. The germline V gene has CDR1 SGHTA and CDR2 FQGNSA. This CDR3 is built from 15 residues. The CDR3: CASSPQMGGGSPLHF. In DNA form, the CDR3 reads TGTGCCAGCAGCCCCCAGATGGGGGGCGGGTCACCCCTCCACTTT.

The rearrangement links TRBV3-1 to TRBJ2-7; D might be TRBD1 or TRBD2, each matching 5 bases. This CDR3 has 13 residues. Trimming cost V 4 bases and J 5 bases, with 12 bases left between them. Germline-derived CDR1 and CDR2 are LGHDT and YNNKEL (reference sequence). CDR3 residues: CASSLTGGNEQYF. The CDR3 DNA is TGTGCCAGCAGCCTCACTGGGGGAAACGAGCAGTACTTC.

Turning to this clonotype: A much larger clone sits a single nucleotide away, making a read error possible. The chain links TRBV30 to TRBJ2-3; possibly TRBD2 for D (7 bases). V dropped 3 bases and J dropped 3 bases, with 19 bases sitting between them. The CDR3 totals 16 residues. Germline V gene sequence: CDR1 GTSNPN, CDR2 SVGIG (reference sequence). The CDR3 nucleotides read TGTGCCTGGAGCGGGGAGGGGGGGGAGGGAACAGATACGCAGTATTTT. Residues: CAWSGEGGEGTDTQYF.